This entry lists 13 T cell receptor beta chains sequenced from one sample in a study of Graves' ophthalmopathy and Graves' hyperthyroidism. Using RNA transcripts, the TCR beta CDR3 regions were amplified. HTBI primers primed a first-round RT-PCR, and a second-round multiplex PCR followed. TCRdb called the multiplex PCR reads again in MiXCR, with one record for every CDR3 protein. The data contain approximately 410,000 distinct CDR3 sequences, 15% to 17% of them singletons. What was sequenced was peripheral blood. The receptors were gathered from a young woman with stable Graves' hyperthyroidism.

This clonotype was seen at least ten times. This chain links TRBV6-5 with TRBJ1-1; no definite D call. This CDR3 is built from 16 residues. V lost 0 bases and J 3 bases, leaving 14 bases between the germline ends. The germline CDR1 and CDR2 sequences are MNHEY and SVGAGI. In DNA form, the CDR3 reads TGTGCCAGCAGTTACTCGAGGCGGCGCGGGCACACTGAAGCTTTCTTT. The encoded protein is CASSYSRRRGHTEAFF.

This clonotype was counted only a few times. The chain combines TRBV7-2 with TRBJ1-1, with TRBD1 matching 7 bases. The V segment lost 7 bases and the J segment 0 bases; nucleotides outside the gene matches: 11. CDR1 and CDR2 from the germline V gene are SGHTA and FQGNSA. This CDR3 is 16 amino acids long. The CDR3 reads CASITGTASMNTEAFF. Written as DNA, the CDR3 is TGTGCCAGCATTACCGGGACAGCGAGCATGAACACTGAAGCTTTCTTT.

This sequence joins TRBV4-1 and TRBJ2-5; D is ambiguous. The CDR3 extends over 14 amino acids. Per germline, CDR1 MGHRA and CDR2 YSYEKL. Deletions cut 4 bases from V and 3 bases from J, with 12 bases between. CDR3 loop: CASSRWIFEETQYF. The CDR3 DNA sequence: TGCGCCAGCAGCCGATGGATTTTTGAAGAGACCCAGTACTTC.

This clonotype was recorded many times. The chain has TRBV19 and TRBJ1-2; possibly TRBD1 for D (5 bases). Germline assignment: CDR1 LNHDA and CDR2 SQIVND (reference sequence). Trimming took off 4 bases at V and 7 bases at J, with 16 bases between the two ends. The length of the CDR3 is 14 residues. The CDR3 spells CASSTIGTRGGYTF. The CDR3, as DNA: TGTGCCAGTAGTACGATCGGGACTAGGGGTGGCTACACCTTC.

This clonotype was detected ten times or more. V and J are TRBV10-3 and TRBJ2-5; possible D gene TRBD1, 6 bases. Trimming removed 2 bases at V and 4 bases at J, with 8 bases between. This CDR3 is built from 13 residues. The V gene's germline CDR1 is ENHRY and CDR2 SYGVKD. The CDR3 DNA reads TGTGCCATCAGTGAGGGGGGCGTAGAGACCCAGTACTTC. It yields the protein CAISEGGVETQYF.

The J gene is TRBJ1-2, the V gene TRBV11-2, with unresolved D. The germline V and J ends were trimmed by 0 bases and 2 bases, with 13 bases remaining between them. This CDR3 comprises 16 residues. Germline V CDR1 and CDR2: SGHAT, FQNNGV. CDR3 nucleotides: TGTGCCAGCAGCTTAGATAGGTCAGGAGTAAACTATGGCTACACCTTC. Translation gives CASSLDRSGVNYGYTF.

This clonotype was seen at least ten times. The chain recombines TRBV4-1 with TRBJ1-2; perhaps TRBD1 as D (5 bases). Trimming cost V 1 base and J 8 bases, with 8 bases left between them. The CDR3 is made up of 12 amino acids. CDR1 MGHRA and CDR2 YSYEKL come from the germline V gene. CDR3 nucleotides: TGCGCCAGCAGCCAAGTGGGGGGAGGCTACACCTTC. Encoded protein: CASSQVGGGYTF.

This clonotype was counted only a few times. This chain uses TRBV27 with TRBJ2-6, with D maybe TRBD2 (6 bases). Germline CDR1 is MNHEY and CDR2 is SMNVEV (reference sequence). The CDR3 is 17 residues long. V lost 1 base and J lost 4, with 14 bases in between. This chain's CDR3 is CASSLFRDSSGANVLTF. In nucleotides, the CDR3 is TGTGCCAGCAGTTTATTCCGGGACTCCTCCGGGGCCAACGTCCTGACTTTC.

In its sample, this clonotype was seen a few times. The V call is TRBV28, the J call TRBJ2-7; D possibly corresponds to TRBD1 (5 bases). Germline lookup yields CDR1 MDHEN and CDR2 SYDVKM. V lost 6 bases and J lost 3, with 9 bases in between. There are 12 residues in the CDR3. CDR3 DNA sequence: TGTGCCAGCAGAGGGGCCCTCTACGAGCAGTACTTC. It translates to CASRGALYEQYF.

This clonotype was found many times. The rearrangement uses TRBV6-5 and TRBJ2-7, with 9 nucleotides matching TRBD2. V shed 2 bases and J 3 bases; nucleotides not matched to a gene: 11. The CDR3 covers 17 residues. Germline loops: CDR1 MNHEY, CDR2 SVGAGI. The chain's CDR3 is CASSYRAGTSWFYEQYF. The CDR3 coding sequence is TGTGCCAGCAGTTACCGGGCCGGGACTAGCTGGTTCTACGAGCAGTACTTC.

The chain has TRBV5-6 and TRBJ1-3; perhaps TRBD1 as D (5 bases). Germline CDR1 SGHDT, CDR2 YYEEEE. The CDR3 runs to 14 residues. Trimming took 4 bases from V and 0 from J, leaving 8 bases between them. This chain's CDR3 is CASSRDLSGNTIYF. The CDR3 region has the DNA TGTGCCAGCAGCCGGGACCTCTCTGGAAACACCATATATTTT.

This clonotype has ten or more counts. The rearrangement links TRBV12-3 or TRBV12-4 to TRBJ1-2, with D possibly matching TRBD1 (5 bases). The CDR3 runs to 13 residues. V lost 3 bases to trimming and J lost 6 bases, with 11 bases between them. CDR3 coding DNA: TGTGCCAGCAGTTTGTGGGGGGGGAATGGCTACACCTTC. Its translation is CASSLWGGNGYTF.

This clonotype was counted ten times or more. The CDR3 sequence is CASSPRGASYEQYF. The CDR3 nucleotides are TGTGCCAGCAGCCCTAGGGGGGCCTCCTACGAGCAGTACTTC. This chain uses TRBV7-8 with TRBJ2-7, with D possibly called TRBD1 or TRBD2 (6 bases each). Germline V gene lookup returns CDR1 SGHVS and CDR2 FQNEAQ. V lost 5 bases, J lost 0 bases, and 11 bases lay in between. CDR3 size: 14 residues.